This is a list of T cell receptor beta chains from one sample in a study of response to subunit inactivated influenza vaccine. MiXCR, applied by TCRdb to the RT-PCR reads, yields one record per CDR3 protein. The sample has 280,000 or so distinct CDR3 sequences, 21% seen once. The source material was PBMCs from blood, sampled 21 months after vaccination. The receptors were sampled from a man aged 50-75 years who received an inactivated influenza vaccine. The CDR3 runs from the conserved cysteine through the conserved F or W.

v_call,cdr3_aa
TRBV29-1,CSVADGLNTEAFF
TRBV3-1,CASSLMTGTHGYTF
TRBV4-1,CASSQGTGGFGEKLFF
TRBV7-3,CASSLGPGELFF
TRBV4-3,CAGSRAWEGHGYTF
TRBV12-3/TRBV12-4,CASSLKITGANGYTF
TRBV5-1,CASSLLGTGLNYEQYF
TRBV24-1,CATSDLRLENTDTQYF
TRBV6-1,CASSEGDGQGRGYTF
TRBV7-9,CASTSRRGQGYSPLHF
TRBV5-1,CASSSGGGNEQFF
TRBV5-1,CASSLGASTDTQYF
TRBV30,CAWSFRGGYTF
TRBV30,CAWSVKSRGYGYTF
TRBV7-9,CASSLETGSGYTF
TRBV4-1,CASSENTVKEGYTF
TRBV20-1,CSASGSGTEAFF
TRBV4-3,CASSQDPTYEQYF
TRBV15,CATSGTNTREQFF
TRBV18,CASSRGTGLLNSPLHF
TRBV5-6,CASSVGTDSYEQYF
TRBV12-3/TRBV12-4,CASSRDSFYRTYGYTF
TRBV19,CASSTQGANQPQHF
TRBV7-8,CASSFTDNYGYTF
TRBV20-1,CSASEGVRNEQFF
TRBV5-1,CASTDNYEQYF
TRBV7-9,CASGDSGANVLTF
TRBV6-2/TRBV6-3,CAATQGAIYEQYF
TRBV20-1,CSAASYNEQFF
TRBV27,CASSLSRVAEKLFF
TRBV6-5,CASSYVQRGEETQYF
TRBV11-2,CASSGRRSYEQYF
TRBV3-1,CASSQPAGNEQFF
TRBV28,CASSLSPSGNEQFF
TRBV18,CASSSESRTNTEAFF
TRBV11-2,CASSYGLAHSTDTQYF
TRBV6-1,CASRFPGELIGSNQPQHF
TRBV28,CASSLSEFGYTF
TRBV7-9,CASAGLSKRSYEQYF
TRBV12-3/TRBV12-4,CASSFRGAEKLFF
TRBV7-9,CASSPLGGPSEQFF
TRBV12-3/TRBV12-4,CASSFGVAKNIQYF